This T cell receptor (beta chain) was retrieved from a study of blood T cell repertoires in COVID-19. Study overall: Material from acute and convalescent COVID-19 was sourced from the United States, Italy and Spain. PBMCs, B-cell-depleted T cells, or T cells were the source of the cDNA or gDNA that made up the material.

Original processing notes: Reference gene primers were amplified, and this amplification served to estimate nucleated cell counts. Method: immunoSEQ multiplex PCR; TCRdb's copy keeps in-frame clones and lacks some. V and J calls plus clone size are reproduced from that table; the DNA served to infer D and trimming. The data contain around 100,000 clones, around 88% of them seen just once; the ten biggest clones take up approximately 1.6%. This clone was detected a few times. Deletions cut 6 bases from V and 3 bases from J, with 28 bases between. The CDR3 sequence is 19 residues long. CDR1 MNHEY and CDR2 SVGEGT come from the germline V gene.

Sequencing used peripheral blood. The V and J genes are TRBV6-2 or TRBV6-3 and TRBJ2-3; the D gene is possibly TRBD1 (7 bases). The sequence came from a man at least 80 years old with acute or convalescent COVID-19. In nucleotides, the CDR3 is TGTGCCAGCAGCAAGACAGGGTTGTTTTTTAGCGGAGGTACAGATACGCAGTATTTT. Its protein is CASSKTGLFFSGGTDTQYF.